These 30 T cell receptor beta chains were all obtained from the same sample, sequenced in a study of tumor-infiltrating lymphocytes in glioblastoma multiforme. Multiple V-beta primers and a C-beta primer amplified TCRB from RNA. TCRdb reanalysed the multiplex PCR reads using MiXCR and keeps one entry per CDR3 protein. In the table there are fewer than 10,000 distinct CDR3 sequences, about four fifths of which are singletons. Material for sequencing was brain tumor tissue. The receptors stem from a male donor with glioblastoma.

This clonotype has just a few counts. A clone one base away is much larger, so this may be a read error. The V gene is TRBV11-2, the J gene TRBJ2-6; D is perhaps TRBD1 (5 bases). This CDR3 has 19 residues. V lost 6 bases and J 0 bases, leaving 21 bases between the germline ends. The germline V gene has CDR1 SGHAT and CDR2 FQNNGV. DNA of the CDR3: TGTGCCAGCAGACCTCGACAGTGTCAGGCCCTCTCTGGGGCCAACGTCCTGACTTTC. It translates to CASRPRQCQALSGANVLTF.

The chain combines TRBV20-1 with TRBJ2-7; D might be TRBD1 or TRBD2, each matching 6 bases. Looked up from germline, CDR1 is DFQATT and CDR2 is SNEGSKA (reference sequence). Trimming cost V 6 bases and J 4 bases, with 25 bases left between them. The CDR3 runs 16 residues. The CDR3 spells CSATGAPQVPPYEQYF. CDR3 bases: TGCAGTGCCACGGGGGCACCCCAGGTCCCCCCTTACGAGCAGTACTTC.

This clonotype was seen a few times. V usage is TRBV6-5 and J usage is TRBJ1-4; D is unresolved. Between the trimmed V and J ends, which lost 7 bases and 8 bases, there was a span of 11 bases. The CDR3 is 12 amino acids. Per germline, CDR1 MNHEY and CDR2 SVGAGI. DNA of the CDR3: TGTGCCAGCAAGGCAGGACCCGAAAAACTGTTTTTT. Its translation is CASKAGPEKLFF.

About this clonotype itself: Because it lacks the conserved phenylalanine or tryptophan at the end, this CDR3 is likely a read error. The CDR3 protein is CSVVRGGQGGNEQFL. CDR3 in DNA: TGCAGCGTTGTCAGGGGGGGGCAGGGGGGCAATGAGCAGTTCCTC. The rearrangement uses TRBV29-1 and TRBJ2-1; D tentatively fits TRBD1 or TRBD2 (7 bases each). Trimming removed 4 bases at V and 6 bases at J, with 19 bases between. The germline CDR1 and CDR2 sequences are SQVTM and ANQGSEA. The CDR3 is 15 residues long.

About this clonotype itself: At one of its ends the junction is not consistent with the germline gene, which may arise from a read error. CDR3 amino acids: CSIEGGSAYKQYF. CDR3 nucleotide sequence: TGCAGCATTGAAGGAGGCAGTGCCTACAAGCAATACTTC. This chain joins TRBV29-1 and TRBJ2-5, with D maybe TRBD2 (5 bases). CDR1 and CDR2 (germline): SQVTM, ANQGSEA. The CDR3 sequence is 13 residues long.

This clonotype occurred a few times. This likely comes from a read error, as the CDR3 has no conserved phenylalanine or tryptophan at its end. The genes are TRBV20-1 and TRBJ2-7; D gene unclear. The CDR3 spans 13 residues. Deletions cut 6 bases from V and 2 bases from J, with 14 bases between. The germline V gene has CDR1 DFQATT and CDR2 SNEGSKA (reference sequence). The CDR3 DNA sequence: TGCAGTGCCAGTCGACTGGAGACCTACGAGCAGTACCTT. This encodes CSASRLETYEQYL.

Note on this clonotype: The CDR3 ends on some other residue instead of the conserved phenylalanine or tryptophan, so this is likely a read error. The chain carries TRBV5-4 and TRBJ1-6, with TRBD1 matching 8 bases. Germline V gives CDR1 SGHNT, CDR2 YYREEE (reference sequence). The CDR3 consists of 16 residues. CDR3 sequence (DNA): TGTGCCAGCAGCTCGGACAGGGAGGATAATAATTCATCCCTCCACCTT. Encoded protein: CASSSDREDNNSSLHL.

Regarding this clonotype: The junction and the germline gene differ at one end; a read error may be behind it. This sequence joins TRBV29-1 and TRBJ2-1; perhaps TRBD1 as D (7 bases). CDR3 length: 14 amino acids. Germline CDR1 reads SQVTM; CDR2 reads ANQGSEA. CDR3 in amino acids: CSPGGRQGGNERFF. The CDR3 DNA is TGCAGCCCTGGGGGGCGGCAGGGGGGCAATGAGCGGTTCTTC.

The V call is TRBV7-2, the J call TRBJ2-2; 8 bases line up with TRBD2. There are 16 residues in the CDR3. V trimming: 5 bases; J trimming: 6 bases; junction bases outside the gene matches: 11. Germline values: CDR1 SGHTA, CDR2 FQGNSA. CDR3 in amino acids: CASSRSRTSYAGELFF. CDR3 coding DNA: TGTGCCAGCAGCCGAAGCAGGACTAGCTACGCCGGGGAGCTGTTTTTT.

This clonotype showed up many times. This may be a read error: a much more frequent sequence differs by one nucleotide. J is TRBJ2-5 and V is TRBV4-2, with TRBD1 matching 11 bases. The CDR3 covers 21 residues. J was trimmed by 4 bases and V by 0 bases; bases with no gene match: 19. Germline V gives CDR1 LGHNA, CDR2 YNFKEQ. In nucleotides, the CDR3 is TGTGCCAGCAGCCAAGAGGAGATCGGGACAGGGGGATCGGGGGGGCGAGAGACCCAGTACTTC. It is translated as CASSQEEIGTGGSGGRETQYF.

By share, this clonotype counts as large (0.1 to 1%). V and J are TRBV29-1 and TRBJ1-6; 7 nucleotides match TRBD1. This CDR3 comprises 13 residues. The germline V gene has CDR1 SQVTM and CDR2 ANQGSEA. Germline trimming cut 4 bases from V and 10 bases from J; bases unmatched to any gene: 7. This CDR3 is CSVARDRESPLHF. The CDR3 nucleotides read TGCAGCGTTGCCAGGGACAGAGAATCACCCCTCCACTTT.

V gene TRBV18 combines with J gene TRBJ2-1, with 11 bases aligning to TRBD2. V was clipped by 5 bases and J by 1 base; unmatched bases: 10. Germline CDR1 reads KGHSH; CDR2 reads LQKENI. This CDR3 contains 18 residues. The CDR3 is CASSKPLTSGTSYNEQFF. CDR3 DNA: TGTGCCAGCTCAAAACCGCTGACTAGCGGGACTTCCTACAATGAGCAGTTCTTC.

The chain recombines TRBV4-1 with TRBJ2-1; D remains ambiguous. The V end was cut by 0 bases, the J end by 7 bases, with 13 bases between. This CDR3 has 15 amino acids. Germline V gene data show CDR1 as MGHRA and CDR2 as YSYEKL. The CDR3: CASSQEEKPLNEQFF. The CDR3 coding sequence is TGCGCCAGCAGCCAAGAAGAAAAGCCCCTTAATGAGCAGTTCTTC.

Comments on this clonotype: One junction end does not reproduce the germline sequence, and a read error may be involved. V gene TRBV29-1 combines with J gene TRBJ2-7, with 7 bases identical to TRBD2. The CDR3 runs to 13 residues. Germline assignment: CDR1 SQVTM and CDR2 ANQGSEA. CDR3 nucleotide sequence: TGCAGCGTCCAAACTAGCGACACCTACGCGCAGTATTTC. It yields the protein CSVQTSDTYAQYF.

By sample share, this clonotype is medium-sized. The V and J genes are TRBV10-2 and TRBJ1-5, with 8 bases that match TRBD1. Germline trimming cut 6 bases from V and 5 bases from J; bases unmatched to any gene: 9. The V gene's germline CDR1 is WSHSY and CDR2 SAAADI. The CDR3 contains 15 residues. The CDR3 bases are TGCGCCAGCAGACCCTTGGCGACAGGGGATCAGCCCCAGCATTTT. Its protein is CASRPLATGDQPQHF.

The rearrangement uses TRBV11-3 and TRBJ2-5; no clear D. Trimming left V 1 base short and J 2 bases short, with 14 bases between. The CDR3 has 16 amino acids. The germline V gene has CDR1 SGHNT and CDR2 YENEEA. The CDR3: CASSLGFTPDQETQYF. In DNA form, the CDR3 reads TGTGCCAGCAGCTTAGGATTCACCCCTGATCAAGAGACCCAGTACTTC.

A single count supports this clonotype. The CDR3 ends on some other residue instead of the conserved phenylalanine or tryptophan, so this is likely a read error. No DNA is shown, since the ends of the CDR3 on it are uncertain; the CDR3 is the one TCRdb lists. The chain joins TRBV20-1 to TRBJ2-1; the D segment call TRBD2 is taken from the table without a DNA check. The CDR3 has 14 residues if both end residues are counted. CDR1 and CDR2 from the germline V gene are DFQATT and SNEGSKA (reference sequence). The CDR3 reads CSARDEAGLYEQYL.

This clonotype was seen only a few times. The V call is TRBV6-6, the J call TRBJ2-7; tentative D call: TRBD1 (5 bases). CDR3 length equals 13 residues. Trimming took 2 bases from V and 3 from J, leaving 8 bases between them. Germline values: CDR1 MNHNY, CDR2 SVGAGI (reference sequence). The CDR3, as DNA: TGTGCCAGCAGTTACGCCCAGGGCTACGAGCAGTACTTC. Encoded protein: CASSYAQGYEQYF.

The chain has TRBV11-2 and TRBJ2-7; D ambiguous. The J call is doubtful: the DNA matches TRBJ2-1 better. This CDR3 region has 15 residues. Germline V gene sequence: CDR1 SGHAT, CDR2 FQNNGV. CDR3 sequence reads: CASSPEGRSLYEQFF. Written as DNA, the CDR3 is TGTGCCAGCAGCCCCGAAGGCAGGTCCCTTTACGAGCAGTTCTTC.

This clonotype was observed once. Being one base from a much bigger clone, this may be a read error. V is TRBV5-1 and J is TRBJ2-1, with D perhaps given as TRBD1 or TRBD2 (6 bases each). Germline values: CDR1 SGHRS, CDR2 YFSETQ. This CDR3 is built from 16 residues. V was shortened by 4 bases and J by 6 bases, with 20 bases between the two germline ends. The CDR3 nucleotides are TGCGCCAGCAGCCCCTCGTCGGGGGCGCCCTGCAATGAGCAGTTCTTC. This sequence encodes CASSPSSGAPCNEQFF.

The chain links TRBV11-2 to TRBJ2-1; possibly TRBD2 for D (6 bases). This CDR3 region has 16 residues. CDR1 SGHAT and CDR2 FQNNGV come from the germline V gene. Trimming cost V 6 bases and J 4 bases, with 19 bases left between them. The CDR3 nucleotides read TGTGCCAGCAGAAGGACTAACGGGAATATATACAATGAGCAGTTCTTC. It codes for CASRRTNGNIYNEQFF.

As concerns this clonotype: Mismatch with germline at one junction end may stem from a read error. CDR3 sequence reads: CVSSLCAGCGYTF. The CDR3, as DNA: TGTGTCAGCAGCTTATGTGCTGGATGTGGCTACACCTTC. The V call is TRBV11-2, the J call TRBJ1-2; unclear D gene. The germline V gene encodes CDR1 SGHAT and CDR2 FQNNGV. There are 13 residues in the CDR3.

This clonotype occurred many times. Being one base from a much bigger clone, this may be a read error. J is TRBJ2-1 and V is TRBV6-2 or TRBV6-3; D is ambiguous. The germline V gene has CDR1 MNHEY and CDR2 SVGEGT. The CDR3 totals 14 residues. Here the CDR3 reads CASSHLSSYNEQSF. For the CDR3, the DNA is TGTGCCAGCAGCCACTTATCCAGTTACAATGAGCAGTCCTTC.

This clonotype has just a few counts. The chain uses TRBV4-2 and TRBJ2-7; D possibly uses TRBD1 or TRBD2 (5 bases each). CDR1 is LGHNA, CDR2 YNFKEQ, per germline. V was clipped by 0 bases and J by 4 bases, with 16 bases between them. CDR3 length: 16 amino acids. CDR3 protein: CASSQEFPGSGYEQYF. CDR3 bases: TGTGCCAGCAGCCAAGAGTTCCCAGGGAGTGGTTACGAGCAGTACTTC.

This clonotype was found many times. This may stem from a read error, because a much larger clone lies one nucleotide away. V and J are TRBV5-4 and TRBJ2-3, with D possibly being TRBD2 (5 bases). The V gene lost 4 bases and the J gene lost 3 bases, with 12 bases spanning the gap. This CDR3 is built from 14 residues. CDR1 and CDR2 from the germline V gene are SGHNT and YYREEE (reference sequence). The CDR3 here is CASSGLGDTDTQYF. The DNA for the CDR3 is TGTGCCAGCAGCGGACTTGGGGATACAGATACGCAGTATTTT.

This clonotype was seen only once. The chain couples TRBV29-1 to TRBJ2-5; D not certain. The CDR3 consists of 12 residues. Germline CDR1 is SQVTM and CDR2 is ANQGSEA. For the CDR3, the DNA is TGCAGGTTTGCTGCGGCTCATGATACCCAGTACTTC. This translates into CRFAAAHDTQYF. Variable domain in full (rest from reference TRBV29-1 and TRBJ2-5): SAVISQKPSRDICQRGTSLTIQCQVDSQVTMMFWYRQQPGQSLTLIATANQGSEATYESGFVIDKFPISRPNLTFSTLTVSNMSPEDSSIYLCRFAAAHDTQYFGPGTRLLVL.

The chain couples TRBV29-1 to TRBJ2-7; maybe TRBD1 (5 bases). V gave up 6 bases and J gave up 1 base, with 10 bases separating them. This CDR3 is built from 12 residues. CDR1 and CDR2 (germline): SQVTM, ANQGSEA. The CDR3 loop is CSVSDMSYEQYF. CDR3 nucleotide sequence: TGCAGCGTCTCGGACATGTCCTACGAGCAGTACTTC.

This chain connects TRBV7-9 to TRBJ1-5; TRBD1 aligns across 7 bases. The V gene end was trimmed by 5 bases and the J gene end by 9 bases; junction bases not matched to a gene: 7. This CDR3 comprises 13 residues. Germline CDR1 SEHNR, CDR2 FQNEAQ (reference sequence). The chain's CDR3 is CASSRDSQRPQHF. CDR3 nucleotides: TGTGCCAGCAGCCGGGACAGCCAGAGGCCCCAGCATTTT.

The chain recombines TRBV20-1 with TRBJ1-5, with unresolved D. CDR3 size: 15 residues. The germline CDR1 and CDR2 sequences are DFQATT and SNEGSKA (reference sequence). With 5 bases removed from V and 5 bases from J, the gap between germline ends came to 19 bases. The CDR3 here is CSAVQAGTRDQPQHF. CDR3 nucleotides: TGCAGTGCTGTCCAGGCGGGAACGAGGGATCAGCCCCAGCATTTT.

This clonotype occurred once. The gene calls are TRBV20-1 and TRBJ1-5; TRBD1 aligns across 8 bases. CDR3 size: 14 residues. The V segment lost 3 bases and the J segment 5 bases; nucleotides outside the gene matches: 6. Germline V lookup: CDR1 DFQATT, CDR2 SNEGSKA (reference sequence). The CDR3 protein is CSASRDRTYQPQHF. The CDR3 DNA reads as TGCAGTGCTAGCCGGGACAGGACTTATCAGCCCCAGCATTTT.